A selection of T cell receptor beta chains follows, all from one sample in a study of long-term antiretroviral therapy in people with HIV. Using immunoSEQ multiplex PCR, the repertoire was profiled, and TCRdb retains in-frame clones only, with some absent. The profile covers some 31,000 clones, with roughly 98% appearing a single time and about 1.9% taken by the ten largest. Material: unsorted PBMCs, obtained 7.6 years after starting antiretroviral therapy. The receptors were gathered from a man aged 25 to 40 with HIV. Each CDR3 is given with its conserved first and last residue. Each record gives: V gene, D gene, J gene, clone size, CDR3 protein, CDR3 DNA. D genes are given only for firm matches. Size is stated for part of the rows, as once, few or many counts, or as a class when the clone is expanded.

TRBV25-1,.,TRBJ2-1,.,CASSIPFGTPNEQFF,TGTGCCAGCAGTATCCCCTTCGGGACCCCCAATGAGCAGTTCTTC
TRBV7-2,TRBD2,TRBJ2-3,.,CASSLTAGGDTQYF,TGTGCCAGCAGCCTTACCGCGGGAGGGGATACGCAGTATTTT
TRBV4-3,.,TRBJ1-3,.,CASSPRDPKSPGNTIYF,TGCGCCAGCAGCCCCCGAGATCCTAAATCCCCTGGAAACACCATATATTTT
TRBV6-1,TRBD2,TRBJ2-5,once,CASSTSGQETQYF,TGTGCCAGCAGTACTAGCGGCCAAGAGACCCAGTACTTC
TRBV19,.,TRBJ2-6,.,CASSIRGERFRSGANVLTF,TGTGCCAGTAGTATACGAGGGGAGAGGTTCCGCTCTGGGGCCAACGTCCTGACTTTC
TRBV6-1,TRBD2,TRBJ2-5,.,CASSESVAGGEETQYF,TGTGCCAGCAGTGAATCGGTAGCGGGGGGTGAAGAGACCCAGTACTTC
TRBV19,.,TRBJ1-2,.,CASSIRQGRDGYTF,TGTGCCAGTAGTATTCGCCAGGGAAGGGATGGCTACACCTTC
TRBV19,.,TRBJ1-1,.,CASRVGQGRGTEAFF,TGTGCCAGTAGAGTGGGTCAGGGCCGAGGCACTGAAGCTTTCTTT
TRBV6-5,.,TRBJ1-2,.,CASSYSGGVYGYTF,TGTGCCAGCAGTTACTCAGGCGGGGTCTATGGCTACACCTTC
TRBV6-4,TRBD2,TRBJ2-7,.,CASSEWWEGSNEQYF,TGTGCCAGCAGTGAATGGTGGGAGGGCAGTAATGAGCAGTACTTC
TRBV29-1,TRBD1,TRBJ1-2,.,CSVEGRDRYHTF,TGCAGCGTTGAAGGGCGGGACAGGTACCACACCTTC
TRBV11-2,.,TRBJ2-7,.,CASSLSPSLTYEQYF,TGTGCCAGCAGCTTAAGCCCGTCCCTCACCTACGAGCAGTACTTC
TRBV5-6,.,TRBJ1-4,.,CASSSGQSQKLFF,TGTGCCAGCAGCTCCGGACAGTCGCAAAAACTGTTTTTT
TRBV6-5,TRBD1,TRBJ1-1,.,CASSYGDRVPAEAFF,TGTGCCAGCAGTTACGGGGACAGGGTCCCGGCTGAAGCTTTCTTT
TRBV6-5,TRBD1,TRBJ2-5,.,CASSYSTGWEETQYF,TGTGCCAGCAGTTACTCGACAGGGTGGGAAGAGACCCAGTACTTC
TRBV7-2,.,TRBJ1-2,.,CASSISRDGYGYTF,TGTGCCAGCAGCATAAGCCGGGACGGCTATGGCTACACCTTC
TRBV10-3,.,TRBJ1-6,.,CAISRGAPDNSPLHF,TGTGCCATCAGTAGGGGGGCACCTGATAATTCACCCCTCCACTTT
TRBV12-2,.,TRBJ2-7,.,CASRLGTGWYYEQYF,TGTGCAAGTCGCTTAGGGACAGGGTGGTACTACGAGCAGTACTTC
TRBV4-3,.,TRBJ1-2,.,CASSQVPGESIFHYGYTF,TGCGCCAGCAGCCAAGTGCCAGGGGAAAGCATTTTTCACTATGGCTACACCTTC
TRBV6-1,TRBD1,TRBJ1-6,.,CASSQQGPGVLHF,TGTGCCAGCAGTCAACAGGGGCCGGGAGTCCTCCACTTT
TRBV9,TRBD1,TRBJ1-2,.,CASSVEGTGFDGYTF,TGTGCCAGCAGCGTAGAGGGGACAGGCTTTGATGGCTACACCTTC
TRBV2,.,TRBJ2-7,.,CARGGPASYEQYF,TGTGCCAGGGGGGGGCCAGCCTCCTACGAGCAGTACTTC
TRBV11-2,.,TRBJ2-7,few,CASSLDRQGGEQYF,TGTGCCAGCAGCTTAGATCGGCAGGGCGGCGAGCAGTACTTC
TRBV6-1,.,TRBJ2-7,.,CASNGNPKEQYF,TGTGCCAGCAACGGTAACCCAAAGGAGCAGTACTTC
TRBV7-9,.,TRBJ2-7,.,CASSLMTPETWEQYF,TGTGCCAGCAGCCTCATGACCCCCGAAACATGGGAGCAGTACTTC
TRBV10-3,.,TRBJ1-5,.,CAISQRLDQPQHF,TGTGCCATCAGCCAGCGCCTTGATCAGCCCCAGCATTTT
TRBV9,.,TRBJ2-7,.,CASSPHSNRYEQYF,TGTGCCAGCAGCCCCCACAGCAATAGGTACGAGCAGTACTTC
TRBV29-1,.,TRBJ1-3,.,CSGETPGNTIYF,TGCAGCGGTGAAACACCTGGAAACACCATATATTTT
TRBV4-2,.,TRBJ1-2,.,CASSRHAQQLDGYTF,TGTGCCAGCAGCCGTCACGCCCAACAGCTGGATGGCTACACCTTC